This TCR beta chain stems from a study of T cell responses to AZD1222 COVID-19 vaccine. Study-wide findings and caveats: At baseline, just five or six AZD1222 recipients tested seropositive. Repertoires in all cases were sampled only once the peak T cell response had passed.

TCRdb's copy holds only in-frame clones and misses some; the assay was immunoSEQ multiplex PCR. In the table there are approximately 92,000 clones, roughly 90% of which are singletons. As concerns this clone: Its specificity is not known.

Germline values: CDR1 MNHEY, CDR2 SVGAGI. This CDR3 is 15 amino acids long. Between the trimmed V and J ends, which lost 2 bases and 5 bases, there was a span of 12 bases. The sample here was peripheral blood, taken on day 0 of AZD1222 vaccination. The chain joins TRBV6-5 to TRBJ1-4; possibly TRBD1 for D (5 bases). The TCR was taken from an adult in good health. CDR3 DNA sequence: TGTGCCAGCAGTTACACCGACAGTAGAAATGAAAAACTGTTTTTT. Protein sequence: CASSYTDSRNEKLFF.